Listed below are T cell receptor beta chains from one sample, sequenced in a study of blood T cell repertoires in COVID-19. TCRdb keeps only in-frame clones here, not all; method: immunoSEQ multiplex PCR. Altogether about 290,000 clones are present, 70% to 90% being singletons, with the ten largest covering over 3.5%. The sample consisted of peripheral blood. The receptors were sampled from a woman aged 45-60 years with active or convalescent COVID-19. Each CDR3 is given with its conserved first and last residue. A D gene is named only where the DNA matches it firmly. Rows give clone size only sometimes, using once, few, many, or a class for an expanded clone.

>many|TRBV14|TRBJ2-1|-
TGTGCCAGCAGCCTAAGTAGCTCCTACAATGAGCAGTTCTTC
CASSLSSSYNEQFF
>-|TRBV5-1|TRBJ2-1|TRBD2
TGCGCCAGCAGCTGGGGGGGCTCCTACAATGAGCAGTTCTTC
CASSWGGSYNEQFF
>few|TRBV19|TRBJ2-7|-
TGTGCCAGTACCCCCTCCGGGAGTACCTACGAGCAGTACTTC
CASTPSGSTYEQYF
>once|TRBV12-3/TRBV12-4|TRBJ1-2|-
TGTGCCAGCACCCGGACAAGGGGCGGCTACACCTTC
CASTRTRGGYTF
>-|TRBV7-2|TRBJ2-1|TRBD2
TGTGCCAGCAGCTTATGGGGGAGGGCCCCTGAGCAGTTCTTC
CASSLWGRAPEQFF
>-|TRBV12-3/TRBV12-4|TRBJ1-5|TRBD1
TGTGCCAGCAGTTGGACAGGGCGGCAGCCCCAGCATTTT
CASSWTGRQPQHF
>-|TRBV5-4|TRBJ2-1|TRBD1
TGTGCCATCAGACGGGACAGGGGTGGCAATGAGCAGTTCTTC
CAIRRDRGGNEQFF
>-|TRBV2|TRBJ2-3|TRBD2
TGTGCCAGCAGTGAGACTAGCGGGAGAATAAATACGCAGTATTTT
CASSETSGRINTQYF
>-|TRBV18|TRBJ1-1|-
TGTGCCAGCTCACCTAGACAGAACACTGAAGCTTTCTTT
CASSPRQNTEAFF
>-|TRBV2|TRBJ2-2|-
TGTGCCAGCAGTGGTACTGTGTCAAACACCGGGGAGCTGTTTTTT
CASSGTVSNTGELFF
>-|TRBV2|TRBJ1-4|-
TGTGCCAGCACCCCGGGTGAAAAACTGTTTTTT
CASTPGEKLFF
>-|TRBV4-1|TRBJ2-1|-
TGCGCCAGCAGCCAGGCCGGCCCCGACACCAATCTCCACAATGAGCAGTTCTTC
CASSQAGPDTNLHNEQFF
>-|TRBV6-2/TRBV6-3|TRBJ2-7|TRBD2
TGTGCCAGCAGTCTGACTAGCGGGATTTACGAGCAGTACTTC
CASSLTSGIYEQYF
>-|TRBV19|TRBJ1-2|-
TGTGCCACCCATTCCCAGGTCAACTATGGCTACACCTTC
CATHSQVNYGYTF
>-|TRBV5-1|TRBJ2-7|TRBD1
TGCGCCAGCAGCGATGTAGGGACAGGCTCCTACGAGCAGTACTTC
CASSDVGTGSYEQYF
>-|TRBV28|TRBJ2-1|-
TGTGCCAGCAGTTCCTCCTTACTAGCCGATGAGCAGTTCTTC
CASSSSLLADEQFF
>-|TRBV10-1|TRBJ2-3|-
TGCGCCAGCAGTGAGACACGGGTACGAGATACGCAGTATTTT
CASSETRVRDTQYF
>few|TRBV19|TRBJ1-5|-
TGTGCCAGTAGTATTCGGGGGGGTGCCAATCAGCCCCAGCATTTT
CASSIRGGANQPQHF
>-|TRBV19|TRBJ2-3|-
TGTGCCAGCTCGACTGGCACAGATACGCAGTATTTT
CASSTGTDTQYF
>once|TRBV3-1/TRBV3-2|TRBJ2-7|-
TGTGCCAGCAGCCGACCTAGATACAAAGGCTACGAGCAGTACTTC
CASSRPRYKGYEQYF
>-|TRBV29-1|TRBJ2-4|-
TGCAGCGTTGCCCAGCGCCATATGAACATTCAGTACTTC
CSVAQRHMNIQYF
>-|TRBV30|TRBJ1-5|-
TGTGCCCCCCATTCGGGGGGCCTGTATAGCAATCAGCCCCAGCATTTT
CAPHSGGLYSNQPQHF
>-|TRBV28|TRBJ1-5|-
TGTGCCAGCAGTACCGCAGGTCAGCCCCAGCATTTT
CASSTAGQPQHF
>-|TRBV27|TRBJ2-7|TRBD2
TGTGCCAGCAGCCCAAGAAGCGGGAGAGTCTACGAGCAGTACTTC
CASSPRSGRVYEQYF
>-|TRBV12-3/TRBV12-4|TRBJ1-3|-
TGTGCCAGCAGGACGCGGGGTGGAAACACCATATATTTT
CASRTRGGNTIYF
>-|TRBV29-1|TRBJ2-2|-
TGCAGCGTTGCTTCCGCGGGACCCAACACCGGGGAGCTGTTTTTT
CSVASAGPNTGELFF
>-|TRBV5-1|TRBJ2-1|TRBD2
TGCGCCAGCAGCTTCATAGCGGGTTCATACAATGAGCAGTTCTTC
CASSFIAGSYNEQFF
>-|TRBV6-1|TRBJ1-2|TRBD1
TGTGCCAGCAGTGAAACCCGTACACAGGGGGCCAGGTATGGCTACACCTTC
CASSETRTQGARYGYTF
>-|TRBV7-2|TRBJ2-1|-
TGTGCCAGCAGCCGGCATAGTGGAGACAGAGTCTACAATGAGCAGTTCTTC
CASSRHSGDRVYNEQFF
>-|TRBV5-1|TRBJ2-3|TRBD1
TGCGCCAGCAGCTTCGGGACAGGGTACACAGATACGCAGTATTTT
CASSFGTGYTDTQYF
>-|TRBV14|TRBJ1-2|-
TGTGCCAGCAGCCAATTCTCCTTGACAGGTCTTGGCTACACCTTC
CASSQFSLTGLGYTF
>-|TRBV7-9|TRBJ1-2|-
TGTGCCAGCAGCTTAGCGCTCCTGAGCTATGGCTACACCTTC
CASSLALLSYGYTF
>-|TRBV5-1|TRBJ1-3|-
TGCGCCAGCAGCCCCGGGACACCGGTAAACACCATATATTTT
CASSPGTPVNTIYF
>-|TRBV18|TRBJ1-2|-
TGTGCCAGCTCCCCCGGATTGGGGGGGAACTATGGCTACACCTTC
CASSPGLGGNYGYTF
>-|TRBV28|TRBJ1-4|TRBD1
TGTGCCAGCAGGCCCACAGGGGGCACTAATGAAAAACTGTTTTTT
CASRPTGGTNEKLFF
>-|TRBV27|TRBJ2-7|TRBD2
TGTGCCAGCAGTTTCATACTAGCGGGAGCTGGGGAGCAGTACTTC
CASSFILAGAGEQYF
>-|TRBV5-4|TRBJ1-2|TRBD1
TGTGCCAGCAGCCGGGACAGGGACTATGGCTACACCTTC
CASSRDRDYGYTF
>-|TRBV2|TRBJ2-7|TRBD2
TGTGCCAGCAGTCTAAACCTAGCGGGAGGATACGAGCAGTACTTC
CASSLNLAGGYEQYF
>once|TRBV18|TRBJ2-7|-
TGTGCCAGCTCACCACGCAATATCTGGGACTCTGGGGGGAAGGTGAGCTCCTACGAGCAGTACTTC
CASSPRNIWDSGGKVSSYEQYF
>-|TRBV5-5|TRBJ1-1|-
TGTGCCAGCAGCCAGACTATCGCAGGCACTGAAGCTTTCTTT
CASSQTIAGTEAFF
>-|TRBV5-1|TRBJ2-7|TRBD2
TGCGCCAGCAGCCGCGGGGTAGCGGGAGGGCAGGACGAGCAGTACTTC
CASSRGVAGGQDEQYF
>-|TRBV20-1|TRBJ2-3|-
TGCAGTGCCTCCCGTACAGATACGCAGTATTTT
CSASRTDTQYF
>-|TRBV19|TRBJ1-5|-
TGTGCCAGTAGTATAGTCTATCAGCCCCAGCATTTT
CASSIVYQPQHF
>-|TRBV27|TRBJ1-1|TRBD1
TGTGCCAGCAGTCGTCGGACAGGGGCCGGGGGGACTGAAGCTTTCTTT
CASSRRTGAGGTEAFF
>-|TRBV7-2|TRBJ1-2|TRBD1
TGTGCCAGCAGCAAGGGGGGACAGGGGGCCTCCTATGGCTACACCTTC
CASSKGGQGASYGYTF
>-|TRBV28|TRBJ2-7|TRBD2
TGTGCCAGCAGTTTATTGAGCGGGGGGTACTACGAGCAGTACTTC
CASSLLSGGYYEQYF